The rows below give T cell receptor beta chains drawn from one sample of a study of cytomegalovirus exposure and HLA in healthy donors. The repertoire was sequenced with immunoSEQ multiplex PCR; TCRdb's copy has only in-frame clones and lacks some. The repertoire has some 100,000 clones, 74% of them found once; the top ten carry about 2%. Specimen: PBMCs. All receptors derive from a human donor in good health. Both conserved end residues are part of each CDR3. The D gene is left open where the match is weak. Rows give clone size only sometimes, using once, few, many, or a class for an expanded clone.

d_call	clone_size	j_call	v_call	cdr3_nt	cdr3_aa
.	few	TRBJ1-2	TRBV5-4	TGTGCCAGCAGCAAAACCGGGACTGATTATGGCTACACCTTC	CASSKTGTDYGYTF
.	.	TRBJ2-1	TRBV5-1	TGCGCCAGCAGCTTGGCCTTCGTCAATGAGCAGTTCTTC	CASSLAFVNEQFF
TRBD1	.	TRBJ1-2	TRBV7-6	TGTGCCAGCAGCCCGAGACAGGGTGGCTATGGCTACACCTTC	CASSPRQGGYGYTF
.	.	TRBJ1-1	TRBV4-1	TGCGCCAGCAGCCAAGATACCGGTCGCACTGAAGCTTTCTTT	CASSQDTGRTEAFF
.	.	TRBJ1-2	TRBV28	TGTGCCAGCAGTACAGGGACGATAAGGGGCTACACCTTC	CASSTGTIRGYTF
.	.	TRBJ2-5	TRBV6-6	TGTGCCAGCAGTTACAGGACATTGCCGAAGACCCAGTACTTC	CASSYRTLPKTQYF
.	.	TRBJ2-3	TRBV7-9	TGTGCCAGCAGCCTCGGGACACCCCCAGATACGCAGTATTTT	CASSLGTPPDTQYF
.	few	TRBJ2-1	TRBV7-2	TGTGCCAGCAGCTTAGGGCCCGGGAGCCAGCAGTTCTTC	CASSLGPGSQQFF
TRBD1	.	TRBJ2-1	TRBV27	TGTGCCAGCAGTTCAACATGGACAGGGAGGAATGAGCAGTTCTTC	CASSSTWTGRNEQFF
.	.	TRBJ2-2	TRBV29-1	TGCAGCGTTGGGCAGGGGATTAGAACCGGGGAGCTGTTTTTT	CSVGQGIRTGELFF
.	once	TRBJ2-7	TRBV28	TGTGCCAGCAGTTTGGGTCAGGGCTTCCACGAGCAGTACTTC	CASSLGQGFHEQYF
.	.	TRBJ1-3	TRBV29-1	TGCAGCGTTGGACAGTCTTCTGGAAACACCATATATTTT	CSVGQSSGNTIYF
.	.	TRBJ2-7	TRBV28	TGTGCCAGCAGTCCTCAGTCCGAATACGAGCAGTACTTC	CASSPQSEYEQYF
.	.	TRBJ2-7	TRBV20-1	TGCAGTGCTAGTAGGGGGGGGGAGCAGTACTTC	CSASRGGEQYF
.	.	TRBJ1-1	TRBV6-5	TGTGCCAGCAGGCAAGGGGGATTCGACACTGAAGCTTTCTTT	CASRQGGFDTEAFF
.	.	TRBJ1-5	TRBV7-2	TGTGCCAGCAGCTCACTGCCAGGGGAAACTCAGCCCCAGCATTTT	CASSSLPGETQPQHF
.	.	TRBJ1-5	TRBV4-2	TGTGCCAGCAGCCAAGATGTGCAGGACAATCAGCCCCAGCATTTT	CASSQDVQDNQPQHF
.	few	TRBJ2-5	TRBV5-6	TGTGCCAGCAGCTCCATCCGGGGTTTGGGACAAGAGACCCAGTACTTC	CASSSIRGLGQETQYF
TRBD2	.	TRBJ2-7	TRBV6-5	TGTGCCAGCAGTGGAGGGACTAGCGGGAGTCACGAGCAGTACTTC	CASSGGTSGSHEQYF
.	.	TRBJ1-1	TRBV5-8	TGTGCCAGCAGCTTGGTAACGGTGAACACTGAAGCTTTCTTT	CASSLVTVNTEAFF
TRBD1	.	TRBJ2-1	TRBV5-1	TGCGCCAGCCGGGACAGGGAATACAATGAGCAGTTCTTC	CASRDREYNEQFF
.	.	TRBJ2-2	TRBV7-9	TGTTCCAGCAGCTTCGGACTGGGATTCTACACCGGGGAGCTGTTTTTT	CSSSFGLGFYTGELFF
.	.	TRBJ1-3	TRBV21-1	TGTGCCAGCAGCAAACCTATGTCGGAGGCGGCCGACTCTGGAAACACCATATATTTT	CASSKPMSEAADSGNTIYF
.	few	TRBJ2-1	TRBV28	TGTGCCAGCAGTTCCGGACAGGGGGCAACTAGCGGGAGGTCCCTCTTC	CASSSGQGATSGRSLF
.	.	TRBJ1-2	TRBV2	TGTGCCAGCAGTGAATTACAGGGTAACTATGGCTACACCTTC	CASSELQGNYGYTF
.	.	TRBJ1-4	TRBV6-5	TGTGCCAGCAGCCCGTACTGGGGGGGTGAAAAACTGTTTTTT	CASSPYWGGEKLFF
.	many	TRBJ1-2	TRBV18	TGTGCCAGCTCGGGTATGCAGGGTACAGTGCAATATGGCTACACCTTC	CASSGMQGTVQYGYTF
.	.	TRBJ1-5	TRBV2	TGTGCCAGCAGTGAGGGGCCGGGCAGGGTGAATCAGCCCCAGCATTTT	CASSEGPGRVNQPQHF
TRBD1	.	TRBJ2-1	TRBV4-3	TGCGCCAGCAGCCAAGAGGGGACAGTCGTAGGTGAGCAGTTCTTC	CASSQEGTVVGEQFF
TRBD1	.	TRBJ1-3	TRBV19	TGTGCCGGATCGCCGGGACAGGGAAGAAACACCATATATTTT	CAGSPGQGRNTIYF
TRBD1	.	TRBJ1-2	TRBV5-4	TGTGCCAGCAGCCGCGGGGACAGGGCCTACTGGGGCTACACCTTC	CASSRGDRAYWGYTF
TRBD2	.	TRBJ2-3	TRBV5-1	TGCGCCAGCAGCTTTGATATAGCGGGGGGGCCAGATACGCAGTATTTT	CASSFDIAGGPDTQYF
.	.	TRBJ2-7	TRBV5-6	TGTGCCAGCAGCTTGATCGGGGCCTACGAGCAGTACTTC	CASSLIGAYEQYF
TRBD1	.	TRBJ2-7	TRBV7-9	TGTGCCAGCAGCTCACGGACAGGGTACTACGAGCAGTACTTC	CASSSRTGYYEQYF
.	once	TRBJ2-5	TRBV25-1	TGTGCCAGCCGTAGAGGAGAGTCCCAGTACTTC	CASRRGESQYF
TRBD1	few	TRBJ1-1	TRBV5-4	TGTGCCAGCAGCCTAAGGGACAGGCTGAACACTGAAGCTTTCTTT	CASSLRDRLNTEAFF
TRBD1	.	TRBJ2-7	TRBV6-6	TGTGCCAGCAGTGATACAGGGGGACACTCCTACGAGCAGTACTTC	CASSDTGGHSYEQYF
.	.	TRBJ2-4	TRBV10-1	TGCGCCAGCAGCGAGTCCCTAGCCAAAAACATTCAGTACTTC	CASSESLAKNIQYF
TRBD1	.	TRBJ1-2	TRBV5-4	TGTGCCAGCAGCGCGGGACAGGGGGGCGGCTACACCTTC	CASSAGQGGGYTF
TRBD1	.	TRBJ2-1	TRBV6-5	TGTGCCAGCAGTTACTTAACAGGGGGCGCCGACAATGAGCAGTTCTTC	CASSYLTGGADNEQFF
TRBD2	.	TRBJ2-3	TRBV7-9	TGTGCCAGCAGCTGGGACTACCCATTATTCACAGATACGCAGTATTTT	CASSWDYPLFTDTQYF
TRBD2	.	TRBJ2-7	TRBV29-1	TGCAGCGTTGAACGGGGGGCCTACGAGCAGTACTTC	CSVERGAYEQYF
.	.	TRBJ1-5	TRBV5-5	TGTGCCAGCAGACTTGACAGTAGCAATCAGCCCCAGCATTTT	CASRLDSSNQPQHF
TRBD2	.	TRBJ2-2	TRBV19	TGTGCCAGTAGTATTGATTCTGGGGGGGAGCCCGGGGAGCTGTTTTTT	CASSIDSGGEPGELFF
TRBD2	.	TRBJ2-5	TRBV5-4	TGTGCCAGCAGCTTGGCCGGTCGCGGGGGATGGGAGACCCAGTACTTC	CASSLAGRGGWETQYF
.	.	TRBJ2-2	TRBV2	TGTGCCAGCAGTCTGAGTAACCCGAACACCGGGGAGCTGTTTTTT	CASSLSNPNTGELFF
TRBD1	.	TRBJ2-1	TRBV6-1	TGTGCCAGCAGTGATCGGGACAGGACCTACAATGAGCAGTTCTTC	CASSDRDRTYNEQFF
TRBD1	.	TRBJ1-3	TRBV4-2	TGTGCCAGCAGCCAGGGGACAGGGGTCGGGAGCACCATATATTTT	CASSQGTGVGSTIYF
.	few	TRBJ1-1	TRBV5-1	TGCGCCAGCAGCCCTGGACAGCCCTTGAACACTGAAGCTTTCTTT	CASSPGQPLNTEAFF
.	.	TRBJ2-7	TRBV5-6	TGTGCCAGCAGTTTTAGGGGCGCGTCCCCCTATGAGCAGTACTTC	CASSFRGASPYEQYF
TRBD1	.	TRBJ2-7	TRBV13	TGTGCCAGCAGCTTCCGGGACAGGAATTCCGAGCAGTACTTC	CASSFRDRNSEQYF
.	.	TRBJ1-2	TRBV5-1	TGCGCCAGCAGCCTGGATGGGGGGAGCTATGGCTACACCTTC	CASSLDGGSYGYTF
.	.	TRBJ2-3	TRBV20-1	TGCAGTGCCCTGTCACTTAATACGCAGTATTTT	CSALSLNTQYF